The 4 T cell receptor beta chains given below trace back to one sample, sequenced in a study of cytomegalovirus exposure and HLA in healthy donors. The PCR made use of 60 Vbeta and 13 Jbeta primers. Some clones are missing from TCRdb's copy, which holds only in-frame ones; the method was immunoSEQ multiplex PCR. This sample has approximately 130,000 clones, with 87% found just once. Sequenced input: PBMCs. Receptors were obtained from a woman under 40 in good health and CMV-seronegative.

This chain connects TRBV5-1 to TRBJ1-2; the D gene is possibly TRBD1 (5 bases). Germline V lookup: CDR1 SGHRS, CDR2 YFSETQ. There are 15 residues in the CDR3. V was trimmed by 4 bases and J by 6 bases, leaving 19 bases between them. The CDR3 DNA sequence: TGCGCCAGCAGCCGTAGCATGGGGCCGAACGATGGCTACACCTTC. Translating gives CASSRSMGPNDGYTF. Using reference TRBV5-1 and TRBJ1-2 for the parts outside the CDR3, the full variable domain is KAGVTQTPRYLIKTRGQQVTLSCSPISGHRSVSWYQQTPGQGLQFLFEYFSETQRNKGNFPGRFSGRQFSNSRSEMNVSTLELGDSALYLCASSRSMGPNDGYTFGSGTRLTVV.

The V gene is TRBV15, the J gene TRBJ1-2, with D tentatively TRBD1 (5 bases). This CDR3 has 14 amino acids. Germline loops: CDR1 LNHNV, CDR2 YYDKDF (reference sequence). Trimming cost V 2 bases and J 5 bases, with 12 bases left between them. In DNA form, the CDR3 reads TGTGCCACCAGCAGATCCCTGGACACGTATGGCTACACCTTC. Encoded protein: CATSRSLDTYGYTF. Full variable domain (missing parts from reference TRBV15 and TRBJ1-2): DAMVIQNPRYQVTQFGKPVTLSCSQTLNHNVMYWYQQKSSQAPKLLFHYYDKDFNNEADTPDNFQSRRPNTSFCFLDIRSPGLGDTAMYLCATSRSLDTYGYTFGSGTRLTVV.

The rearrangement links TRBV10-3 to TRBJ2-2; the match to TRBD1 covers 8 bases. Germline CDR1 ENHRY, CDR2 SYGVKD. Unmatched junction bases numbered 5, after V lost 4 bases and J lost 1 base. This CDR3 spans 16 amino acids. CDR3 amino acids: CAISGQGTENTGELFF. CDR3 nucleotide sequence: TGTGCCATCAGTGGACAGGGGACGGAGAACACCGGGGAGCTGTTTTTT.

The chain recombines TRBV5-1 with TRBJ2-5, with D unresolved. Germline CDR1 reads SGHRS; CDR2 reads YFSETQ. V lost 0 bases and J 1 base, leaving 7 bases between the germline ends. The CDR3 consists of 14 residues. The CDR3 here is CASSLDLSQETQYF. CDR3 in DNA: TGCGCCAGCAGCTTGGATCTCTCCCAAGAGACCCAGTACTTC.